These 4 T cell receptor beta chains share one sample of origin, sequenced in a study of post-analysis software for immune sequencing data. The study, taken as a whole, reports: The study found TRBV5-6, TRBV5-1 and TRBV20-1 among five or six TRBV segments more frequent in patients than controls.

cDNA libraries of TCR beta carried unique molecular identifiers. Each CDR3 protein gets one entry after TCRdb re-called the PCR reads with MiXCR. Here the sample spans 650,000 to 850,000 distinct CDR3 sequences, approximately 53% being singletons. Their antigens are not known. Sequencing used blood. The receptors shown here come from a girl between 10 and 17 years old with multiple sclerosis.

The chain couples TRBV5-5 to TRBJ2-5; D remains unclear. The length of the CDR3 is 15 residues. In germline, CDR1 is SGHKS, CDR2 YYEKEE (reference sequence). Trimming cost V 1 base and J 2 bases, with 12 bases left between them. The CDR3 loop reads CASSLIPVSQETQYF. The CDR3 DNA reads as TGTGCCAGCAGCTTGATTCCCGTGAGTCAAGAGACCCAGTACTTC.

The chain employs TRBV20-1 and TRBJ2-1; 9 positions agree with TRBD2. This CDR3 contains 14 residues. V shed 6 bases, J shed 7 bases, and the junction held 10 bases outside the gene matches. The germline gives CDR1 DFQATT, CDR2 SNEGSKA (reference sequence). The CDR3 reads CSARDSGSRNEQFF. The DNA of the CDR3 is TGCAGTGCCCGAGATAGCGGGAGTAGGAATGAGCAGTTCTTC.

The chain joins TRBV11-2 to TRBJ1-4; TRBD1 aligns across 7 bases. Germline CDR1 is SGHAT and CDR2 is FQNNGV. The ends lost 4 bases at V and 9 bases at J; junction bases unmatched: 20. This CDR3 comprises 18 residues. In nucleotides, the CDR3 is TGTGCCAGCAGCTCCCAAAGAAAGCAGGGGGAAGTAGTTAAAAAACTGTTTTTT. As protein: CASSSQRKQGEVVKKLFF.

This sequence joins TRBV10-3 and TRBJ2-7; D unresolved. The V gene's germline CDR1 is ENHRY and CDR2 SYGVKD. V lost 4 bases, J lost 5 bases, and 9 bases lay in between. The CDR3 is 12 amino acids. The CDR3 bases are TGTGCCATCAGTGGGACCGGTCACGAGCAGTACTTC. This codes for CAISGTGHEQYF.